These 7 T cell receptor beta chains came from one sample sequenced in a study of human T cells and chemical hapten exposure. TCRdb re-derived calls from the RACE reads in MiXCR, one entry per CDR3 protein. This table holds about 84,000 distinct CDR3 sequences, 10% to 14% found once. Noted time point: patch test 3, about 24 weeks after DPC sensitization. Treatment: therapeutic diphenylcyclopropenone sensitization with weekly scalp DPC. Sequenced here: whole blood, sampled in connection with sensitization to the hapten diphenylcyclopropenone (DPC). These receptors were taken from a woman aged 50 to 65 with alopecia areata. Some clones in this sample may be carry-over from other donors' samples.

This chain connects TRBV7-2 to TRBJ2-7, with D possibly TRBD2 on 6 matching bases. Germline V gives CDR1 SGHTA, CDR2 FQGNSA. CDR3 size: 15 residues. The ends were cut back, 0 bases at V and 9 bases at J, with 18 bases in the middle. CDR3 residues: CASSLAWDWRAGQYF. The CDR3 DNA is TGTGCCAGCAGCTTAGCGTGGGACTGGAGAGCAGGGCAGTACTTC.

The V gene is TRBV12-3 or TRBV12-4, the J gene TRBJ2-1, with 7 bases aligning to TRBD2. The CDR3 is 14 amino acids. With 1 base clipped from V and 8 bases from J, the junction kept 5 bases outside the gene matches. CDR3 residues: CASSLDLAADEQFF. The CDR3 bases are TGTGCCAGCAGTTTAGATCTAGCGGCGGATGAGCAGTTCTTC.

This clonotype was counted at least ten times. The rearrangement uses TRBV7-2 and TRBJ2-2; 8 bases match TRBD2. J gave up 5 bases and V 3 bases, and 11 bases lay outside the gene matches. Per germline, CDR1 SGHTA and CDR2 FQGNSA. The CDR3 has 17 residues. CDR3 loop: CASSFLAGGTGTGELFF. DNA for the CDR3: TGTGCCAGCAGCTTTTTGGCGGGAGGCACGGGAACCGGGGAGCTGTTTTTT.

A few counts support this clonotype. The DNA of the CDR3 is TGTGCCAGCAGTAACCCGGGACTAGCGGGACTCAGCACAGATACGCAGTATTTT. Protein: CASSNPGLAGLSTDTQYF. The chain employs TRBV6-2 or TRBV6-3 and TRBJ2-3; 13 bases line up with TRBD2. V gave up 5 bases and J gave up 0 bases; unmatched junction bases: 8. This CDR3 region has 18 residues. From germline, CDR1 is MNHEY and CDR2 SVGEGT.

Only a few counts were recorded for this clonotype. This chain joins TRBV27 and TRBJ2-3, with 9 bases identical to TRBD2. The CDR3 spans 14 residues. Germline V gives CDR1 MNHEY, CDR2 SMNVEV (reference sequence). V lost 4 bases, J lost 4 bases, and 3 bases stayed unmatched. CDR3 in DNA: TGTGCCAGCAGTTCACTAGCGGGTCCAGATACGCAGTATTTT. Amino acid sequence: CASSSLAGPDTQYF.

Comments on this clonotype: A read error is possible here, since a much larger clone lies one base away. The chain has TRBV3-1 and TRBJ2-5; 12 bases are shared with TRBD1. The CDR3 contains 18 residues. Germline V gene lookup returns CDR1 LGHDT and CDR2 YNNKEL (reference sequence). The CDR3 DNA reads TGTGCCAGCAGCCCGGGACAGGGGGCCTTACCCACCCAAGACACCCAGTACTTC. It codes for CASSPGQGALPTQDTQYF.

This clonotype was seen a few times. V gene TRBV6-4 combines with J gene TRBJ1-3; no firm D call. Germline CDR1 reads MRHNA; CDR2 reads SNTAGT. CDR3 length equals 19 residues. Trimming removed 0 bases at V and 0 bases at J, with 18 bases between. This chain's CDR3 is CASSDSSPGGTTSGNTIYF. The CDR3 DNA reads as TGTGCCAGCAGTGACTCGAGTCCGGGAGGAACGACCTCTGGAAACACCATATATTTT.